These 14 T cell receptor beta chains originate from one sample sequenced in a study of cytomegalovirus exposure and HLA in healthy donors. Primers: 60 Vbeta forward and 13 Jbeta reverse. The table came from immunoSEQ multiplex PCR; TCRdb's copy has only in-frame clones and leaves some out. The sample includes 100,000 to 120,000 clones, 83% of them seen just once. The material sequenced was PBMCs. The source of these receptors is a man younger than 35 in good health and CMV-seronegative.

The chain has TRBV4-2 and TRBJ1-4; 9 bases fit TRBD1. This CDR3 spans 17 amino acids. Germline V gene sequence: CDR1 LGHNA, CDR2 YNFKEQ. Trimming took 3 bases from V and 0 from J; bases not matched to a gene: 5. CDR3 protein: CASSQPGQGPTNEKLFF. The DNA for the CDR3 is TGTGCCAGCAGCCAGCCGGGACAGGGCCCAACTAATGAAAAACTGTTTTTT.

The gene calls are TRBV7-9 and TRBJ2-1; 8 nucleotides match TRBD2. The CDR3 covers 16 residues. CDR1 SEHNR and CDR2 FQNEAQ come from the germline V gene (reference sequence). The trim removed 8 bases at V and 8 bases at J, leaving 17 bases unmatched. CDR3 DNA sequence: TGTGCCAGCCACTTGGATACCGGCGGGAGGTTGGATGAGCAGTTCTTC. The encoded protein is CASHLDTGGRLDEQFF.

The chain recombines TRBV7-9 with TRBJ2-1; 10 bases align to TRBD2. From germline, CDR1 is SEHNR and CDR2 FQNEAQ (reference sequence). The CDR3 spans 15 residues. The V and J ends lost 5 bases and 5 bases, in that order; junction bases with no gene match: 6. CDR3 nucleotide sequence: TGTGCCAGCAGCCCTAGCGGGAGACAAAACAATGAGCAGTTCTTC. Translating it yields CASSPSGRQNNEQFF.

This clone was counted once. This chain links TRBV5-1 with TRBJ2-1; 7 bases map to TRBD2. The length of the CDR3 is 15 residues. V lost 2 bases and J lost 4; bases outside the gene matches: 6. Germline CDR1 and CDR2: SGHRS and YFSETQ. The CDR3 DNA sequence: TGCGCCAGCAGCTTACTAGCGAGAGAGTACAATGAGCAGTTCTTC. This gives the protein CASSLLAREYNEQFF.

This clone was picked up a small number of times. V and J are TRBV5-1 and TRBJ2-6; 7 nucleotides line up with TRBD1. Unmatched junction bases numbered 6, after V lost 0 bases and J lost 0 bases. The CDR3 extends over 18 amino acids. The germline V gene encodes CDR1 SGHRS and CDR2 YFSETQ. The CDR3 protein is CASSLGSGQLSGANVLTF. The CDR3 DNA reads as TGCGCCAGCAGCTTGGGATCGGGACAGCTCTCTGGGGCCAACGTCCTGACTTTC.

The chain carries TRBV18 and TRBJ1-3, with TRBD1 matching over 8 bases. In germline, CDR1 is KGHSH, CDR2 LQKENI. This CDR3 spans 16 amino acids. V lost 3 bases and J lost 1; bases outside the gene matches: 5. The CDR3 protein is CASSPLGTGSGNTIYF. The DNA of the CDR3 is TGTGCCAGCTCACCCCTTGGGACAGGATCTGGAAACACCATATATTTT.

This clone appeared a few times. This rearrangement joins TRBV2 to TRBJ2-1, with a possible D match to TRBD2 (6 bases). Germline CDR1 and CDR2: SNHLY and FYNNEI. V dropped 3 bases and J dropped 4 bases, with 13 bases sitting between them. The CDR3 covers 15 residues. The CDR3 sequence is CASSEEASVYNEQFF. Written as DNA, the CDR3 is TGTGCCAGCAGTGAGGAGGCTAGCGTATACAATGAGCAGTTCTTC. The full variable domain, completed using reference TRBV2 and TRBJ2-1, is EPEVTQTPSHQVTQMGQEVILRCVPISNHLYFYWYRQILGQKVEFLVSFYNNEISEKSEIFDDQFSVERPDGSNFTLKIRSTKLEDSAMYFCASSEEASVYNEQFFGPGTRLTVL.

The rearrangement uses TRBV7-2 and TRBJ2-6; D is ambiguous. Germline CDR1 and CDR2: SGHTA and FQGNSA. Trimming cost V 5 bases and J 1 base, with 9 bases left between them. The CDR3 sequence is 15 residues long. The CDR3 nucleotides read TGTGCCAGCAGCCGCAGGCGTTCTGGGGCCAACGTCCTGACTTTC. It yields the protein CASSRRRSGANVLTF.

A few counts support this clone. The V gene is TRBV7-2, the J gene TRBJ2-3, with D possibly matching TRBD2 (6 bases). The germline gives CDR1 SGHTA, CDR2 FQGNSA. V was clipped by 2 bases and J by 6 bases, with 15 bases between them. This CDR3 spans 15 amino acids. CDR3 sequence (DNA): TGTGCCAGCAGCTTAATTCGCGGGGCGGGCGATACGCAGTATTTT. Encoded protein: CASSLIRGAGDTQYF. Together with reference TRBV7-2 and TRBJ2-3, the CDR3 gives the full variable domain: GAGVSQSPSNKVTEKGKDVELRCDPISGHTALYWYRQSLGQGLEFLIYFQGNSAPDKSGLPSDRFSAERTGGSVSTLTIQRTQQEDSAVYLCASSLIRGAGDTQYFGPGTRLTVL.

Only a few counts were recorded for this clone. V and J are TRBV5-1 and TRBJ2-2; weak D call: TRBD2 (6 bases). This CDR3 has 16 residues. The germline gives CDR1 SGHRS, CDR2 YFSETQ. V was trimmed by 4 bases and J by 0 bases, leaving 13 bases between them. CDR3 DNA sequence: TGCGCCAGCAGCGGGGTAGCGGAGACGAACACCGGGGAGCTGTTTTTT. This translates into CASSGVAETNTGELFF. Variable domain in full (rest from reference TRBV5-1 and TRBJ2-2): KAGVTQTPRYLIKTRGQQVTLSCSPISGHRSVSWYQQTPGQGLQFLFEYFSETQRNKGNFPGRFSGRQFSNSRSEMNVSTLELGDSALYLCASSGVAETNTGELFFGEGSRLTVL.

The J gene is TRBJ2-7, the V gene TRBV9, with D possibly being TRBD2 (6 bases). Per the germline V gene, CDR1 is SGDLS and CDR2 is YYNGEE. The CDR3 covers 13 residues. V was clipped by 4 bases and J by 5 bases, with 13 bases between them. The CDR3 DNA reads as TGTGCCAGCAGCCCCCGATGGGGGGACGAGCAGTACTTC. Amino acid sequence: CASSPRWGDEQYF.

The CDR3, as DNA: TGTGCCAGCAGCCCTGGGACAGGCCAGGCAGAGACCCAGTACTTC. It is translated as CASSPGTGQAETQYF. The chain links TRBV7-9 to TRBJ2-5, with 8 nucleotides matching TRBD1. The trim removed 5 bases at V and 4 bases at J, leaving 9 bases unmatched. Germline CDR1 and CDR2: SEHNR and FQNEAQ (reference sequence). There are 15 residues in the CDR3. Together with reference TRBV7-9 and TRBJ2-5, the CDR3 gives the full variable domain: DTGVSQNPRHKITKRGQNVTFRCDPISEHNRLYWYRQTLGQGPEFLTYFQNEAQLEKSRLLSDRFSAERPKGSFSTLEIQRTEQGDSAMYLCASSPGTGQAETQYFGPGTRLLVL.

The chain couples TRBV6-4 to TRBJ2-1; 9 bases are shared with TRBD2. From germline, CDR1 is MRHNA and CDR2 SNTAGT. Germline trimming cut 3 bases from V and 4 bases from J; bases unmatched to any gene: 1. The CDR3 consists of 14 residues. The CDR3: CASSEREGYNEQFF. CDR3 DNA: TGTGCCAGCAGTGAGCGGGAGGGTTACAATGAGCAGTTCTTC.

The CDR3 loop reads CASSSGQKATNEKLFF. CDR3 coding DNA: TGTGCCAGCAGTTCGGGACAGAAAGCAACTAATGAAAAACTGTTTTTT. The gene calls are TRBV28 and TRBJ1-4; TRBD1 aligns across 7 bases. CDR1 is MDHEN and CDR2 is SYDVKM in the germline V gene. The CDR3 loop spans 16 amino acids. After removal of 4 bases from V and 0 bases from J, the junction contained 5 bases not matched to a gene.